The T cell receptor beta chain described here comes from a study of siplizumab effects on memory and regulatory T cells (dated by TCRdb to the late 2010s). As for the study more broadly: The study examined how the anti-CD2 antibody siplizumab affects alloreactive T-cell subsets in allogeneic mixed lymphocyte reactions built from human PBMCs.

Overall study outcomes, separate from this receptor: Whether proliferating Tregs from siplizumab cultures were suppressive was not functionally confirmed. Greater diversity appeared to be present in unstimulated naive T cells than in memory T cells, and a substantial contribution to the alloresponse seemed to be made by naive cells. About 75-95% of proliferating CD4+ or CD8+ clones could not be given a naive or memory phenotype. Because sequences at frequencies below about 10^-5 were poorly captured, only a minor fraction of alloreactive clones could be mapped back to unstimulated subsets. Of the alloreactive CD4+ clones that could be mapped, the Treg-derived share averaged around 64% with siplizumab compared with about 25% in control reactions. The cumulative frequency of alloreactive sequences traceable to unstimulated CD4+ memory T cells was significantly reduced by siplizumab.

Concerning this clone: Its antigen is unknown. No base-level quality is on record; no much larger clone is a single base apart.

The library was obtained by the immunoSEQ multiplex PCR assay. The deep sequencing platform assayed about 10^5 TCR templates per sample. Genomic DNA extracted from sorted T cells was the material used for TCRbeta CDR3 sequencing. The paper's data handling went like this. The R programming language was used for clonal analysis of the TCRbeta CDR3 data. Comparing unstimulated samples against CFSE-low samples taken after the reaction was how alloreactive CD4+ and CD8+ clones were defined. By matching sequences to the repertoires of sorted unstimulated Treg and non-Treg cells, each alloreactive CD4+ clone was assigned a regulatory or non-regulatory origin. This immuneACCESS table, as held by TCRdb, lists in-frame sequences with V and J called but not all clones. Of the missing ones, under half trace to an unresolved V gene in checked studies; the others have no known cause. Clonal size and the V and J genes are those of that table, whereas D and trimming came from the DNA. The sample table shows some 100,000 clones, and 91% are seen once. The top ten clonotypes cover 2.5% to 3% of the sample.

From cysteine to phenylalanine, the CDR3 is 15 amino acids long. Solely the CDR3 DNA is kept, with 45 bases framed from the first base. The V end gives up 7 bases and the J end 3 bases, leaving 8 bases in the junction not matched to a gene. CDR1 and CDR2 were assigned from the germline V gene as MNHNS and SASEGT. TCRbeta CDR3 sequencing was performed on sorted unstimulated T cells and on proliferating T cells recovered from mixed lymphocyte reactions. Fresh whole blood from approximately ten HLA-typed healthy donors was used to isolate PBMCs. The V gene is TRBV6-1 and the J gene is TRBJ2-3, with TRBD1 matching 9 junction bases. The sequenced material came from CD4+ T cells sorted from blood. The sequence derives from a human donor in good health. Some clones in this sample may be carry-over from other donors' samples. The CDR3 protein is CASTTGGAGTDTQYF. The bases read TGTGCCAGCACCACAGGGGGCGCAGGGACAGATACGCAGTATTTT.